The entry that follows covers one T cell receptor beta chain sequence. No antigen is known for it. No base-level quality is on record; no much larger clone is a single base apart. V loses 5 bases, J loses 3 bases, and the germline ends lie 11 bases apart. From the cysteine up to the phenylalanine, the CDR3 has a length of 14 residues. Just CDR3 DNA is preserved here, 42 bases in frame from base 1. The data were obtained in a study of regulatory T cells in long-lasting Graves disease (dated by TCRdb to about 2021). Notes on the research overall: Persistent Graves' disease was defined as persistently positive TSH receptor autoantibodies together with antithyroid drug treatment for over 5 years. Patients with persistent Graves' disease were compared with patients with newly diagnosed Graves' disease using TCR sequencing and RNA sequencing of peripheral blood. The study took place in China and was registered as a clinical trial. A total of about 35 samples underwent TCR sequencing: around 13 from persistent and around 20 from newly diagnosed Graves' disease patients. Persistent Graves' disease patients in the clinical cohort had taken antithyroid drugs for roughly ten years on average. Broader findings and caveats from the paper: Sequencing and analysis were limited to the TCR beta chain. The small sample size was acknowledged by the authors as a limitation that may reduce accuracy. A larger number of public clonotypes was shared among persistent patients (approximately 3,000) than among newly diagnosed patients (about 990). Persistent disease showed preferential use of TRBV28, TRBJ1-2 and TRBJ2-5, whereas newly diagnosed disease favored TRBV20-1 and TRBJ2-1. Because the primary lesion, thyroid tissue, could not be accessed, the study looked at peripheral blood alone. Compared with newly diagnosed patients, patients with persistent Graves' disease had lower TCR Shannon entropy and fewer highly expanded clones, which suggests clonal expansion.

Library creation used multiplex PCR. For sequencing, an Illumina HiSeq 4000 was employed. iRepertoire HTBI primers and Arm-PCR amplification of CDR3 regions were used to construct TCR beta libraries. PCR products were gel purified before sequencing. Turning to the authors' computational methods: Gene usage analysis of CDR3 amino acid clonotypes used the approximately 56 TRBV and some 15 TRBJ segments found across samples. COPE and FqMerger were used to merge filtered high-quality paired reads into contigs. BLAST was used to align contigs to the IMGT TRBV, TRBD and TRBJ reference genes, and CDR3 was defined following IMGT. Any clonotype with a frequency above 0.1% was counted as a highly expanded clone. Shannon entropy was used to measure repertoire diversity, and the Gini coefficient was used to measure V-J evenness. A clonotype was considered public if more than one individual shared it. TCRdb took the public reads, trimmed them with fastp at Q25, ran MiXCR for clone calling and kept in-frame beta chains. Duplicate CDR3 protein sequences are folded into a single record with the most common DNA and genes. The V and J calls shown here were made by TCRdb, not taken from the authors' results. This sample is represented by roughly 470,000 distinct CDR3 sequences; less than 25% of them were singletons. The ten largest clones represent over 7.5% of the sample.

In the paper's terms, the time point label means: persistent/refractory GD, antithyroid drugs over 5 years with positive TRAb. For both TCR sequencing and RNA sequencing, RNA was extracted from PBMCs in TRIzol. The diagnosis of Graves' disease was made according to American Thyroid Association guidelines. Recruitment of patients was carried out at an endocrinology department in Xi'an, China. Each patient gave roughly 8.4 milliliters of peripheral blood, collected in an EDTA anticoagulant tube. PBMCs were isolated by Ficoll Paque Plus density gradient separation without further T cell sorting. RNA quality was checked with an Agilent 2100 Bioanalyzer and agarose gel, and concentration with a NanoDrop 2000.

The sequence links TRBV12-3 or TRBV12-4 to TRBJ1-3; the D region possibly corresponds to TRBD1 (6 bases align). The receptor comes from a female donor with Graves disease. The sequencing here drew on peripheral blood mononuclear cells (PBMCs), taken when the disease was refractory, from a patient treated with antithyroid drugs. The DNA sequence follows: TGTGCCAGCAGTGAACAGGGTAATGGAAACACCATATATTTT. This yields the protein CASSEQGNGNTIYF.